This TCR beta chain is from a study of beta chain features in type 1 diabetes. Every isolated RNA sample was fully reverse transcribed, so sequencing captured expressed TCRB transcripts. TCRdb's copy holds only in-frame clones and misses some; the assay was immunoSEQ multiplex PCR. The repertoire includes some 200,000 clones, 9.5% to 13% of them detected once, and roughly 1.4% sits in the top ten. This clone was seen a handful of times. Germline CDR1 and CDR2: SGDLS and YYNGEE. Trimming removed 4 bases from V and 8 bases from J, with 18 bases in between. The CDR3 is 15 amino acids. V usage is TRBV9 and J usage is TRBJ1-4; TRBD1 might be the D (5 bases). Specimen: central memory CD4+ T cells from blood. The sequence derives from a man younger than 35 in good health. This chain's CDR3 is CASSPSGRGEEKLFF. The CDR3 region has the DNA TGTGCCAGCAGCCCCTCTGGGAGGGGTGAAGAAAAACTGTTTTTT.